This entry lists 23 T cell receptor beta chains sequenced from one sample in a study of OX40 agonist ivuxolimab in advanced cancers. Using immunoSEQ multiplex PCR, the repertoire was profiled, and TCRdb retains in-frame clones only, with some absent. The repertoire holds 17,000 or so clones, with roughly 85% as singletons. The sample was CD4+ or CD8+ T cells sorted from blood, taken in a trial of the OX40 agonist ivuxolimab. These receptors were obtained from an adult with an advanced solid tumor such as melanoma, head and neck, liver or kidney cancer.

The J gene is TRBJ1-1, the V gene TRBV5-4; D unresolved. The CDR3 extends over 18 amino acids. V was shortened by 4 bases and J by 0 bases, with 22 bases between the two germline ends. CDR1 and CDR2 from the germline V gene are SGHNT and YYREEE (reference sequence). CDR3 DNA: TGTGCCAGCAGCCACTCCGCAGTAGATCCTTTCATGAACACTGAAGCTTTCTTT. It codes for CASSHSAVDPFMNTEAFF.

This chain uses TRBV25-1 with TRBJ1-1; TRBD1 might be the D (5 bases). Trimming took 8 bases from V and 2 from J, leaving 9 bases between them. Germline V gives CDR1 MGHDK, CDR2 SYGVNS. There are 12 residues in the CDR3. This CDR3 reads CASGGGNTEAFF. As DNA, the CDR3 is TGTGCCAGCGGGGGTGGAAACACTGAAGCTTTCTTT.

On this clone itself: One junction end disagrees with the germline gene, perhaps due to a read error. CDR3 amino acids: CASSLGSRGVLRTEAFF. The CDR3 DNA reads as TGTGCTAGCAGCTTAGGGAGTAGGGGAGTCCTAAGGACTGAAGCTTTCTTT. The rearrangement uses TRBV7-7 and TRBJ1-1; possibly TRBD1 for D (5 bases). The CDR3 spans 17 residues. Germline V gives CDR1 SSHAT, CDR2 FNYEAQ (reference sequence).

V usage is TRBV2 and J usage is TRBJ1-2; 7 bases are a match to TRBD1. Trimming removed 8 bases from V and 0 bases from J; junction bases left unmatched: 3. Germline assignment: CDR1 SNHLY and CDR2 FYNNEI. The CDR3 spans 13 residues. DNA of the CDR3: TGTGCCAGCCGGACAGGAGCTAACTATGGCTACACCTTC. Amino acid sequence: CASRTGANYGYTF.

This chain connects TRBV10-3 to TRBJ1-2; maybe TRBD1 (5 bases). CDR3 size: 14 residues. V was trimmed by 4 bases and J by 5 bases, leaving 14 bases between them. Germline-derived CDR1 and CDR2 are ENHRY and SYGVKD. CDR3 DNA sequence: TGTGCCATCAGTGTCCCCCCGGGACCTTATGGCTACACCTTC. Protein product: CAISVPPGPYGYTF.

The rearrangement links TRBV5-1 to TRBJ2-3; the D gene could be TRBD1 or TRBD2 (5 bases each). The CDR3 covers 12 residues. Trimming removed 5 bases at V and 4 bases at J, with 8 bases between. Germline assignment: CDR1 SGHRS and CDR2 YFSETQ. The CDR3 DNA follows: TGCGCCAGCAGTCGGGGCGCAGATACGCAGTATTTT. This encodes CASSRGADTQYF.

This clone was observed a few times. The chain joins TRBV6-1 to TRBJ1-4, with 8 bases aligning to TRBD1. CDR1 is MNHNS and CDR2 is SASEGT in the germline V gene. This CDR3 has 11 amino acids. V was clipped by 8 bases and J by 8 bases; unmatched bases: 1. DNA for the CDR3: TGTGCCAGCTGGGACAGGGAAAAACTGTTTTTT. Its translation is CASWDREKLFF.

The gene calls are TRBV27 and TRBJ2-6; no firm D call. The CDR3 extends over 15 amino acids. The V end was cut by 7 bases, the J end by 0 bases, with 10 bases between. The V gene's germline CDR1 is MNHEY and CDR2 SMNVEV (reference sequence). The CDR3 sequence is CASTKGASGANVLTF. CDR3 in DNA: TGTGCCAGCACAAAAGGAGCCTCTGGGGCCAACGTCCTGACTTTC. The whole variable domain, remainder taken from reference TRBV27 and TRBJ2-6, is EAQVTQNPRYLITVTGKKLTVTCSQNMNHEYMSWYRQDPGLGLRQIYYSMNVEVTDKGDVPEGYKVSRKEKRNFPLILESPSPNQTSLYFCASTKGASGANVLTFGAGSRLTVL.

The chain combines TRBV6-5 with TRBJ1-4, with 9 bases that match TRBD1. Unmatched junction bases numbered 5, after V lost 1 base and J lost 8 bases. This CDR3 has 15 amino acids. Germline V CDR1 and CDR2: MNHEY, SVGAGI. In DNA, the CDR3 is TGTGCCAGCAGTTACTTCGACAGGGGGAGGGAAAAACTGTTTTTT. Amino acid sequence: CASSYFDRGREKLFF.

The chain joins TRBV27 to TRBJ2-2; TRBD2 matches 7 bases. Looked up from germline, CDR1 is MNHEY and CDR2 is SMNVEV (reference sequence). The CDR3 extends over 15 amino acids. With 2 bases clipped from V and 6 bases from J, the junction kept 6 bases outside the gene matches. This chain's CDR3 is CASSLGRATAGELFF. CDR3 DNA sequence: TGTGCCAGCAGTTTAGGGAGGGCGACCGCCGGGGAGCTGTTTTTT.

The chain has TRBV6-6 and TRBJ2-1, with D maybe TRBD2 (6 bases). The V gene lost 2 bases and the J gene lost 7 bases, with 15 bases spanning the gap. The CDR3 totals 15 residues. The germline gives CDR1 MNHNY, CDR2 SVGAGI (reference sequence). This CDR3 is CASSYPGVAGNEQFF. DNA for the CDR3: TGTGCCAGCAGTTACCCAGGTGTTGCGGGAAATGAGCAGTTCTTC.

A note on this clone: At one boundary the junction diverges from the germline segment, which might be a read error. V and J are TRBV7-7 and TRBJ2-5, with D unclear. Germline V gives CDR1 SSHAT, CDR2 FNYEAQ (reference sequence). This CDR3 has 12 amino acids. This CDR3 reads CASSRPLRTQYF. CDR3 DNA: TGTGCTAGCAGCCGGCCCCTAAGGACCCAGTACTTC.

The chain links TRBV9 to TRBJ2-3; 8 bases agree with TRBD2. The CDR3 covers 18 residues. Germline-derived CDR1 and CDR2 are SGDLS and YYNGEE. V shed 1 base, J shed 3 bases, and the junction held 13 bases outside the gene matches. The CDR3 sequence: CASSVRSAGEVWTDTQYF. The CDR3 region has the DNA TGTGCCAGCAGCGTACGTTCAGCGGGAGAGGTTTGGACAGATACGCAGTATTTT.

The V and J genes are TRBV5-4 and TRBJ1-1; D is ambiguous. V lost 6 bases and J 1 base, leaving 13 bases between the germline ends. The germline V gene encodes CDR1 SGHNT and CDR2 YYREEE (reference sequence). The CDR3 consists of 14 residues. DNA for the CDR3: TGTGCCAGCACTTCTCCGACTGGGAACACTGAAGCTTTCTTT. Translated, it gives CASTSPTGNTEAFF.

The gene calls are TRBV6-7 and TRBJ2-5; D uncertain. TRBV6-7 is an ORF; its function is uncertain. V lost 2 bases and J lost 5, with 3 bases in between. The CDR3 sequence is 11 residues long. The CDR3 protein is CASSYGETQYF. The CDR3 nucleotides read TGTGCCAGCAGTTACGGTGAGACCCAGTACTTC.

The V call is TRBV7-9, the J call TRBJ2-3; D is unresolved. The germline V gene has CDR1 SEHNR and CDR2 FQNEAQ (reference sequence). The germline V and J ends were trimmed by 8 bases and 5 bases, with 8 bases remaining between them. The CDR3 is 11 residues long. The CDR3 sequence is CASRPIDTQYF. The CDR3 region has the DNA TGTGCCAGCCGGCCTATAGATACGCAGTATTTT.

This rearrangement joins TRBV4-2 to TRBJ1-1; a weak D match, TRBD1 (5 bases). CDR1 LGHNA and CDR2 YNFKEQ come from the germline V gene. The CDR3 contains 14 residues. The V and J ends lost 1 base and 4 bases respectively, with 10 bases between them. The CDR3 DNA is TGTGCCAGCAGCCAAGGGGTGGGGACCACTGAAGCTTTCTTT. It translates to CASSQGVGTTEAFF.

The rearrangement uses TRBV21-1 and TRBJ1-1. TRBV21-1 is a pseudogene locus. The CDR3 has 13 residues. CDR3 DNA: TGTGCCAGCAGCAAATTCCGGAACACTGAAGCTTTCTTT. Translating gives CASSKFRNTEAFF.

The chain joins TRBV19 to TRBJ2-7, with 8 bases lining up with TRBD1. J gave up 4 bases and V 4 bases, and 9 bases lay outside the gene matches. Germline CDR1 reads LNHDA; CDR2 reads SQIVND (reference sequence). This CDR3 is built from 15 residues. CDR3 region: CASSNPGGAGYEQYF. Written as DNA, the CDR3 is TGTGCCAGTAGTAATCCAGGGGGCGCAGGATACGAGCAGTACTTC.

The rearrangement joins TRBV27 to TRBJ2-1; D is unresolved. Germline V lookup: CDR1 MNHEY, CDR2 SMNVEV (reference sequence). Trimming removed 5 bases at V and 8 bases at J, with 7 bases between. This CDR3 has 11 residues. DNA for the CDR3: TGTGCCAGCAGTAATATCTATGAGCAGTTCTTC. Translated: CASSNIYEQFF.

For this clone: A junction boundary mismatches the germline segment, possibly from a read error. The chain carries TRBV7-7 and TRBJ2-5; D gene uncertain. Germline CDR1 and CDR2: SSHAT and FNYEAQ (reference sequence). The CDR3 extends over 13 amino acids. The CDR3 DNA reads TGTGCTAGCAGCTTAGAACTCCTGGAGACCCAGTACTTC. It translates to CASSLELLETQYF. The full variable domain, its missing parts supplied by reference TRBV7-7 and TRBJ2-5, is GAGVSQSPRYKVTKRGQDVTLRCDPISSHATLYWYQQALGQGPEFLTYFNYEAQPDKSGLPSDRFSAERPEGSISTLTIQRTEQRDSAMYRCASSLELLETQYFGPGTRLLVL.

This clone is categorized as medium-sized. The CDR3: CASSGHTEAFF. The CDR3 bases are TGTGCCAGCAGCGGACACACTGAAGCTTTCTTT. J is TRBJ1-1 and V is TRBV28; D gene unclear. The V gene's germline CDR1 is MDHEN and CDR2 SYDVKM. The CDR3 runs to 11 residues. The V gene lost 6 bases and the J gene lost 3 bases, with 5 bases spanning the gap.

By frequency in the sample, this clone is medium-sized. This rearrangement joins TRBV29-1 to TRBJ2-7; 9 bases are shared with TRBD2. V shed 1 base, J shed 7 bases, and the junction held 11 bases outside the gene matches. From germline, CDR1 is SQVTM and CDR2 ANQGSEA. The CDR3 has 15 residues. In DNA, the CDR3 is TGCAGCGTTGAAGGGGCCGCGGGAGGGCCGCGAGAGCAGTACTTC. As protein: CSVEGAAGGPREQYF.